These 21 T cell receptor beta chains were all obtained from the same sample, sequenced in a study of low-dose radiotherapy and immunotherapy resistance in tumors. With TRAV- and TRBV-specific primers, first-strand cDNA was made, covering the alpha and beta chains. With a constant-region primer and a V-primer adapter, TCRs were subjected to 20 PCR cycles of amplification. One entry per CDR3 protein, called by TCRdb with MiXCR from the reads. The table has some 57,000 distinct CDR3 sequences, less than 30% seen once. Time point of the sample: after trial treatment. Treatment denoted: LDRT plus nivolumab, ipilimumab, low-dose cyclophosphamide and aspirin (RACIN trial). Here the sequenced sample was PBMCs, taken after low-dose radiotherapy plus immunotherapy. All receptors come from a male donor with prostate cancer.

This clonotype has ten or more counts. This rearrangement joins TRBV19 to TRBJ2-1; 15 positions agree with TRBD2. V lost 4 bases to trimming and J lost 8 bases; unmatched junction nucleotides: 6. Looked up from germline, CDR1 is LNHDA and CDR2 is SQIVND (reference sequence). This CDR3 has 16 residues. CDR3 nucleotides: TGTGCCAGTAGTAGGACTAGCGGGGGGGCCTATCATGAGCAGTTCTTC. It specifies CASSRTSGGAYHEQFF.

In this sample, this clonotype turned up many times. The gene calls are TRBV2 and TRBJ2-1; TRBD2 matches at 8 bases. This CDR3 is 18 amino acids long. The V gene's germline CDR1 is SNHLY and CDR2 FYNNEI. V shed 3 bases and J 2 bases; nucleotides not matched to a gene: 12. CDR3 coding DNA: TGTGCCAGCAGTGAGACTAGCGCCAAAATATTTACCTACAATGAGCAGTTCTTC. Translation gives CASSETSAKIFTYNEQFF.

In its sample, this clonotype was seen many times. This chain's CDR3 is CASSQGPGNTKNIQYF. CDR3 nucleotides: TGTGCCAGCAGCCAAGGGCCAGGGAATACCAAAAACATTCAGTACTTC. The chain couples TRBV4-2 to TRBJ2-4; a weak D match, TRBD1 (5 bases). There are 16 residues in the CDR3. The V gene lost 1 base and the J gene lost 2 bases, with 12 bases spanning the gap. Germline-derived CDR1 and CDR2 are LGHNA and YNFKEQ.

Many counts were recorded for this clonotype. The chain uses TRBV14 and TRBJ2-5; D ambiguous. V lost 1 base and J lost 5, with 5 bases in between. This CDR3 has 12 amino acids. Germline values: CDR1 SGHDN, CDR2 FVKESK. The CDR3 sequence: CASSQVWETQYF. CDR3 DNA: TGTGCCAGCAGCCAAGTATGGGAGACCCAGTACTTC. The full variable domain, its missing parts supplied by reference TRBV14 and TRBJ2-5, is EAGVTQFPSHSVIEKGQTVTLRCDPISGHDNLYWYRRVMGKEIKFLLHFVKESKQDESGMPNNRFLAERTGGTYSTLKVQPAELEDSGVYFCASSQVWETQYFGPGTRLLVL.

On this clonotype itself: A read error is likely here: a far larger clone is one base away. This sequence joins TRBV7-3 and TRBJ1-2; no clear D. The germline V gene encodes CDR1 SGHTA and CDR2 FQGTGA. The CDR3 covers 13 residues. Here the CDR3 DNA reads TGTGCTAGCAGCTTACCAGCTTTCTGTGGCTACACCTTC. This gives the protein CASSLPAFCGYTF.

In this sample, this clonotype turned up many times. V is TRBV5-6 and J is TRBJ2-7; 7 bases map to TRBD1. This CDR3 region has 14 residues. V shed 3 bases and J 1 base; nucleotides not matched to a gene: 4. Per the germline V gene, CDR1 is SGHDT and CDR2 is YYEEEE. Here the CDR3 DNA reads TGTGCCAGCAGCTACGGGACAGATTCCTACGAGCAGTACTTC. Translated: CASSYGTDSYEQYF.

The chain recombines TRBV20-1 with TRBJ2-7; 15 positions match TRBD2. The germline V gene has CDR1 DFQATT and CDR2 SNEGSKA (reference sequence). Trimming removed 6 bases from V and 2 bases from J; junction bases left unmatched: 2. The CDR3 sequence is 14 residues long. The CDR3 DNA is TGCAGTGCCAGGACTAGCGGGGGGGCCTACGAGCAGTACTTC. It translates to CSARTSGGAYEQYF.

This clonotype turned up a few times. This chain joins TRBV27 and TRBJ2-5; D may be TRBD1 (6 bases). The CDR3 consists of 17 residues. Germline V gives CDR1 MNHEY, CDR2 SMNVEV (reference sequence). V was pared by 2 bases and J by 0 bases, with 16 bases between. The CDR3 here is CASSLLPNREYQETQYF. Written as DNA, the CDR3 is TGTGCCAGCAGTTTACTACCAAACAGGGAGTACCAAGAGACCCAGTACTTC.

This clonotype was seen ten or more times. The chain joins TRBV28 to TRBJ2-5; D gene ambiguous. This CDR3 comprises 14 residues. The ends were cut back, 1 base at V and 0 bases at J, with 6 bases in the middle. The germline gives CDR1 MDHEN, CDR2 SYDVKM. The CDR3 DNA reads TGTGCCAGCAGTTTATTTCCCAACCAAGAGACCCAGTACTTC. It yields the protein CASSLFPNQETQYF.

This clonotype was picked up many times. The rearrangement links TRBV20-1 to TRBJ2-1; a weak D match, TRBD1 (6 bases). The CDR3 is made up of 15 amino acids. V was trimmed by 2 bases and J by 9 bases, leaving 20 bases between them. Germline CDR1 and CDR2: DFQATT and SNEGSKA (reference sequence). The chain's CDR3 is CSARHSGDRNGEQFF. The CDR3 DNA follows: TGCAGTGCTAGACATTCAGGGGACCGCAACGGTGAGCAGTTCTTC.

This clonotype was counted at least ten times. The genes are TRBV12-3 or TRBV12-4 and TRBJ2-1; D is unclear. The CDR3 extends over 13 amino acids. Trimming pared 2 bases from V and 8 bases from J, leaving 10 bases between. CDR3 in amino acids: CASSLSGFDEQFF. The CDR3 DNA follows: TGTGCCAGCAGTTTATCAGGTTTCGATGAGCAGTTCTTC.

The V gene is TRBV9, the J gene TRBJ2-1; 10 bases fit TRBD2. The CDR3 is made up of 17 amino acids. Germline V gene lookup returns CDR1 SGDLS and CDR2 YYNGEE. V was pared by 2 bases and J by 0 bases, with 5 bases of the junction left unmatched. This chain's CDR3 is CASSVGLAGVSYNEQFF. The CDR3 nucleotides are TGTGCCAGCAGCGTCGGGCTAGCGGGAGTCTCCTACAATGAGCAGTTCTTC.

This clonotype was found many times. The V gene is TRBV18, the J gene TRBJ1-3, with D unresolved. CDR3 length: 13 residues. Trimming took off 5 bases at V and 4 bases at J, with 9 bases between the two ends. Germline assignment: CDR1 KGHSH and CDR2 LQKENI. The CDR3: CASSTVSGNTIYF. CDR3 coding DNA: TGTGCCAGCTCAACCGTCTCAGGAAACACCATATATTTT. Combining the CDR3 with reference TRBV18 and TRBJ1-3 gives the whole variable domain NAGVMQNPRHLVRRRGQEARLRCSPMKGHSHVYWYRQLPEEGLKFMVYLQKENIIDESGMPKERFSAEFPKEGPSILRIQQVVRGDSAAYFCASSTVSGNTIYFGEGSWLTVV.

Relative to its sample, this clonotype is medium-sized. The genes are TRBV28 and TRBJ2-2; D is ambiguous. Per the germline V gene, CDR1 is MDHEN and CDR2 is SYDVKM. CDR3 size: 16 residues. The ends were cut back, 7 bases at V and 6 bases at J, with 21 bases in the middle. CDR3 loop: CASTSARLGGSGELFF. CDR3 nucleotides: TGTGCCAGCACCAGCGCCCGACTCGGCGGTTCCGGGGAGCTGTTTTTT.

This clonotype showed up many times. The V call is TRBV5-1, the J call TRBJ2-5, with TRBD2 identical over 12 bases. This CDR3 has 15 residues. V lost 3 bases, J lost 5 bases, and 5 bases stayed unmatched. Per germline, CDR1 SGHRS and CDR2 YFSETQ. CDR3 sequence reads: CASSSTSGSYETQYF. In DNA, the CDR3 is TGCGCCAGCAGCTCGACTAGCGGGAGCTACGAGACCCAGTACTTC.

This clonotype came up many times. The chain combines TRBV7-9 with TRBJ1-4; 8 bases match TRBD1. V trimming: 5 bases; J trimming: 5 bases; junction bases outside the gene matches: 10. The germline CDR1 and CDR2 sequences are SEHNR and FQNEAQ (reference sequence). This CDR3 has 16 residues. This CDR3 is CASSGRPGTGNEKLFF. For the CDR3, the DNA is TGTGCCAGCAGCGGACGACCCGGGACAGGAAATGAAAAACTGTTTTTT.

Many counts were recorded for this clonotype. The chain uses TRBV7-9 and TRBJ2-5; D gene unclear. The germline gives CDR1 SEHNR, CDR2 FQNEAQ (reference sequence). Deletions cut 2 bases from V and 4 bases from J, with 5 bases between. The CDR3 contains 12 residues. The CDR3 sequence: CASSLIRETQYF. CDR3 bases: TGTGCCAGCAGCTTAATTCGAGAGACCCAGTACTTC.

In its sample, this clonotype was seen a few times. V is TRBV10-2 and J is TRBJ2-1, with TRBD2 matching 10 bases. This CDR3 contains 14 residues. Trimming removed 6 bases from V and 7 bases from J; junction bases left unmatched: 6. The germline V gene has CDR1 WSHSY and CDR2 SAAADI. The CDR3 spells CASRSGRARNEQFF. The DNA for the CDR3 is TGCGCCAGCAGGAGCGGGAGGGCCAGAAATGAGCAGTTCTTC.

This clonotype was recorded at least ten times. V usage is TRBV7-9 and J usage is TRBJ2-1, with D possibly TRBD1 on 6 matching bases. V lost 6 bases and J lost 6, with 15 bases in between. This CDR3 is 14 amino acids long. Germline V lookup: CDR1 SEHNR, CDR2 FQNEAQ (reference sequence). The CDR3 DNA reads TGTGCCAGCAGGTTCCGGGACAATGCCAATGAGCAGTTCTTC. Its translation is CASRFRDNANEQFF.

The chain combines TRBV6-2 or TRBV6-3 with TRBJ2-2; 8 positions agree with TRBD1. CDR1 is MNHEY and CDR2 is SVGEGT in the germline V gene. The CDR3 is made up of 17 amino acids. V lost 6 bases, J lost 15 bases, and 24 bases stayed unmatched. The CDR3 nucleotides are TGTGCCAGCAGCCGAATCGGGACAGGTGAAGGTTCCCGACGGTTGTTTTTT. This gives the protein CASSRIGTGEGSRRLFF.

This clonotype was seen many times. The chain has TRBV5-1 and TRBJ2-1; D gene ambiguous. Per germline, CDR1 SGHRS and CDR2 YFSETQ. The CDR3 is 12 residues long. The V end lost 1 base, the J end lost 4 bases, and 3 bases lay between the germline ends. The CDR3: CASSLQYNEQFF. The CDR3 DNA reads TGCGCCAGCAGCTTGCAATACAATGAGCAGTTCTTC.